In its sample, the clone carrying this T cell receptor beta chain was seen a few times. The CDR3 loop spans 13 amino acids. The germline gives CDR1 SQVTM, CDR2 ANQGSEA. With 7 bases clipped from V and 5 bases from J, the junction kept 8 bases outside the gene matches. These data belong to a study of blood T cell repertoires in COVID-19. Turning to the study itself: COVID-19 samples collected from the United States, Italy and Spain covered acute and convalescent phases. PBMCs, B-cell-depleted T cells, or T cells provided the cDNA or gDNA that made up the material.

Clones were read by immunoSEQ multiplex PCR, and TCRdb kept only the in-frame ones, dropping some. Here the sample spans 250,000 to 300,000 clones, around 89% being singletons. The rearrangement joins TRBV29-1 to TRBJ2-1; 7 nucleotides agree with TRBD1. The origin of this receptor is a woman aged 60-70 years with acute or convalescent COVID-19. Specimen: peripheral blood. For the CDR3, the DNA is TGCAGCGCCCTGGGACAGCTAGACAATGAGCAGTTCTTC. Amino acids: CSALGQLDNEQFF.